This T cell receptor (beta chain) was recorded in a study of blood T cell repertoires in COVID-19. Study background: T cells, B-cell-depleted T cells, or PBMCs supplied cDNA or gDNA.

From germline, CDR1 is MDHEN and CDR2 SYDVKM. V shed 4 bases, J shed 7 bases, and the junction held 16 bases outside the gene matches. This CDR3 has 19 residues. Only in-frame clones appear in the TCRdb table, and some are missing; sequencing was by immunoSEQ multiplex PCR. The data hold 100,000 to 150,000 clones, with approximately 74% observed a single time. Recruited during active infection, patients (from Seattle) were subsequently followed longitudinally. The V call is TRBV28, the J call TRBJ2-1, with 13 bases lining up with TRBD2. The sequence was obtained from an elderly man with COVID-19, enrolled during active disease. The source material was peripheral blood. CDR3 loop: CASSSYQLAGGPVKNEQFF. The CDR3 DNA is TGTGCCAGCAGTTCCTACCAACTAGCGGGAGGGCCAGTCAAGAATGAGCAGTTCTTC.